Following are 32 T cell receptor beta chains from one sample sequenced in a study of blood T cell repertoires in COVID-19. The repertoire was sequenced with immunoSEQ multiplex PCR; TCRdb's copy has only in-frame clones and lacks some. The table records about 480,000 clones, 88% of them present only once. The sample consisted of PBMCs or T cells enriched from blood (not recorded which). The receptors were gathered from a woman aged 40 to 55 who had recovered from COVID-19.

CDR3 residues: CASTRDSQETQYF. CDR3 coding DNA: TGTGCCAGCACCCGGGACAGCCAAGAGACCCAGTACTTC. J is TRBJ2-5 and V is TRBV6-5; 7 positions match TRBD1. Losses at the gene ends were 7 bases for V and 1 base for J; bases not matched to a gene: 3. Germline CDR1 and CDR2: MNHEY and SVGAGI. The CDR3 spans 13 residues.

As regards this clone: The same CDR3 also results from other DNA sequences found in this sample. The J gene is TRBJ2-7, the V gene TRBV15; D remains ambiguous. Per the germline V gene, CDR1 is LNHNV and CDR2 is YYDKDF (reference sequence). Deletions cut 0 bases from V and 4 bases from J, with 7 bases between. The CDR3 totals 13 residues. CDR3 in amino acids: CATSRDRVYEQYF. CDR3 coding DNA: TGTGCCACCAGCAGAGATCGGGTTTACGAGCAGTACTTC.

This clone was observed a single time. The chain employs TRBV12-3 or TRBV12-4 and TRBJ1-2; no firm D call. The CDR3 covers 11 residues. V lost 6 bases, J lost 4 bases, and 6 bases lay in between. DNA for the CDR3: TGTGCCAGCAGGGAGGGCTATGGCTACACCTTC. This encodes CASREGYGYTF.

This clone has a handful of counts. This rearrangement joins TRBV5-1 to TRBJ2-1; 13 positions agree with TRBD2. The CDR3 runs to 14 residues. J lost 14 bases, V lost 4 bases, and 9 bases had no gene match. Per germline, CDR1 SGHRS and CDR2 YFSETQ. The chain's CDR3 is CASSPGLAGDGEFF. Here the CDR3 DNA reads TGCGCCAGCAGCCCTGGACTAGCGGGAGATGGGGAGTTCTTC. Full variable domain (outside the CDR3, taken from reference TRBV5-1 and TRBJ2-1): KAGVTQTPRYLIKTRGQQVTLSCSPISGHRSVSWYQQTPGQGLQFLFEYFSETQRNKGNFPGRFSGRQFSNSRSEMNVSTLELGDSALYLCASSPGLAGDGEFFGPGTRLTVL.

This clone occurred once. The chain combines TRBV7-9 with TRBJ1-4; weak D call: TRBD1 (5 bases). The V and J ends lost 5 bases and 12 bases respectively, with 13 bases between them. Germline V gene sequence: CDR1 SEHNR, CDR2 FQNEAQ (reference sequence). This CDR3 has 12 amino acids. In nucleotides, the CDR3 is TGTGCCAGCAGCCGTGCGCAGGGCGAACTGTTTTTT. It yields the protein CASSRAQGELFF.

This chain connects TRBV18 to TRBJ2-3; 11 nucleotides line up with TRBD2. After removal of 6 bases from V and 5 bases from J, the junction contained 4 bases not matched to a gene. The CDR3 spans 14 residues. Germline V gives CDR1 KGHSH, CDR2 LQKENI. The CDR3 loop reads CASSPLAGGDTQYF. The CDR3 bases are TGTGCCAGCTCCCCTCTAGCGGGGGGAGATACGCAGTATTTT. The full variable domain, rest sourced from reference TRBV18 and TRBJ2-3, is NAGVMQNPRHLVRRRGQEARLRCSPMKGHSHVYWYRQLPEEGLKFMVYLQKENIIDESGMPKERFSAEFPKEGPSILRIQQVVRGDSAAYFCASSPLAGGDTQYFGPGTRLTVL.

The CDR3 loop reads CASSQGATSGRANEQFF. The CDR3 nucleotides are TGCGCCAGCAGCCAGGGCGCGACTAGCGGGAGGGCGAATGAGCAGTTCTTC. The chain has TRBV4-1 and TRBJ2-1; TRBD2 agrees at 14 bases. V was clipped by 3 bases and J by 7 bases; unmatched bases: 8. The CDR3 covers 17 residues. Looked up from germline, CDR1 is MGHRA and CDR2 is YSYEKL.

The gene calls are TRBV29-1 and TRBJ1-2; a weak D match, TRBD1 (5 bases). Germline values: CDR1 SQVTM, CDR2 ANQGSEA. The V end was cut by 7 bases, the J end by 3 bases, with 18 bases between. The CDR3 covers 14 residues. Written as DNA, the CDR3 is TGCAGCGCCCGCCTTAGGGGTGCGGACTATGGCTACACCTTC. Translation: CSARLRGADYGYTF. Drawing the rest from reference TRBV29-1 and TRBJ1-2, the complete variable domain is SAVISQKPSRDICQRGTSLTIQCQVDSQVTMMFWYRQQPGQSLTLIATANQGSEATYESGFVIDKFPISRPNLTFSTLTVSNMSPEDSSIYLCSARLRGADYGYTFGSGTRLTVV.

This chain joins TRBV7-8 and TRBJ2-1; D remains ambiguous. The V and J ends lost 5 bases and 5 bases respectively, with 10 bases between them. The CDR3 spans 13 residues. Germline V gene lookup returns CDR1 SGHVS and CDR2 FQNEAQ. CDR3 in DNA: TGTGCCAGCAGCCCCGAACCTAACAATGAGCAGTTCTTC. Its protein product is CASSPEPNNEQFF.

The chain joins TRBV4-3 to TRBJ1-4; D ambiguous. The CDR3 has 17 amino acids. Germline V lookup: CDR1 LGHNA, CDR2 YSLEER. Trimming shortened V by 4 bases and J by 0 bases, and 15 bases separated the two germline ends. CDR3 sequence reads: CASSRGDPTATNEKLFF. DNA of the CDR3: TGCGCCAGCAGCCGGGGAGATCCCACAGCAACTAATGAAAAACTGTTTTTT.

V is TRBV18 and J is TRBJ2-2; TRBD2 matches 7 bases. Looked up from germline, CDR1 is KGHSH and CDR2 is LQKENI. This CDR3 contains 16 residues. Trimming cost V 3 bases and J 1 base; bases outside gene matches: 5. CDR3 sequence (DNA): TGTGCCAGCTCACCGGGAGCGGGAATGAACACCGGGGAGCTGTTTTTT. Its protein is CASSPGAGMNTGELFF.

Remarks on this clone: A read error is possible here, since a much larger clone lies one base away. This sample includes further DNA sequences coding for the same CDR3. The rearrangement uses TRBV7-9 and TRBJ2-7, with TRBD1 identical over 10 bases. The CDR3 contains 14 residues. The ends lost 6 bases at V and 3 bases at J; junction bases unmatched: 5. Per germline, CDR1 SEHNR and CDR2 FQNEAQ (reference sequence). CDR3 nucleotides: TGTGCCAGCAGTCCGACAGGGGGCTACTACGAGCAGTACTTC. Protein product: CASSPTGGYYEQYF.

The rearrangement joins TRBV9 to TRBJ2-7; D gene uncertain. The germline V and J ends were trimmed by 0 bases and 0 bases, with 7 bases remaining between them. Germline lookup yields CDR1 SGDLS and CDR2 YYNGEE. The CDR3 is 14 amino acids. CDR3 in amino acids: CASSVDAYSYEQYF. CDR3 bases: TGTGCCAGCAGCGTAGATGCGTACTCCTACGAGCAGTACTTC.

Here the CDR3 DNA reads TGTGCCTGGACTTACGGGGAGGGTCAGCCCCAGCATTTT. Translation gives CAWTYGEGQPQHF. V usage is TRBV30 and J usage is TRBJ1-5; D call uncertain. The germline V gene encodes CDR1 GTSNPN and CDR2 SVGIG (reference sequence). This CDR3 has 13 amino acids. Trimming left V 4 bases short and J 6 bases short, with 13 bases between.

The rearrangement uses TRBV9 and TRBJ1-1, with D unclear. CDR1 is SGDLS and CDR2 is YYNGEE in the germline V gene. Trimming left V 4 bases short and J 2 bases short, with 18 bases between. The CDR3 has 16 residues. The CDR3 nucleotides are TGTGCCAGCAGCCCTTTGGGAGGTGCCCACAACACTGAAGCTTTCTTT. Translated: CASSPLGGAHNTEAFF.

The CDR3 loop reads CASSRYLAGGRTDTQYF. CDR3 DNA sequence: TGTGCCAGCAGTCGTTACTTAGCGGGAGGGCGCACAGATACGCAGTATTTT. The chain is built from TRBV3-1 (or the pseudogene TRBV3-2) and TRBJ2-3, with 11 bases fitting TRBD2. The CDR3 is 17 residues long. Losses at the gene ends were 6 bases for V and 1 base for J; bases not matched to a gene: 9. CDR1 is LGHDT, CDR2 YNNKEL, per germline (reference sequence).

This chain connects TRBV5-4 to TRBJ2-1; 9 bases align to TRBD1. V was clipped by 0 bases and J by 11 bases; unmatched bases: 3. The germline gives CDR1 SGHNT, CDR2 YYREEE (reference sequence). This CDR3 spans 13 amino acids. In nucleotides, the CDR3 is TGTGCCAGCAGCTTGGAACAGGGGGCGAAGCAGTTCTTC. Its protein product is CASSLEQGAKQFF.

The chain is built from TRBV19 and TRBJ1-3; the D is unclear. This CDR3 region has 15 residues. V was pared by 5 bases and J by 0 bases, with 11 bases between. CDR1 and CDR2 from the germline V gene are LNHDA and SQIVND (reference sequence). In DNA, the CDR3 is TGTGCCAGTAGTGGCAGGAATCGCTCTGGAAACACCATATATTTT. It translates to CASSGRNRSGNTIYF.

This clone was seen once. The chain recombines TRBV7-2 with TRBJ2-5; 7 bases map to TRBD1. The CDR3 contains 14 residues. Germline V CDR1 and CDR2: SGHTA, FQGNSA. The junction had 7 bases not matched to a gene; V was cut back by 4 bases and J by 5 bases. The CDR3 DNA reads TGTGCCAGCAGCTCACAGGGGAGTGGGGAGACCCAGTACTTC. It translates to CASSSQGSGETQYF.

The chain carries TRBV7-9 and TRBJ2-1, with D tentatively TRBD2 (6 bases). Trimming took 4 bases from V and 2 from J, leaving 12 bases between them. The V gene's germline CDR1 is SEHNR and CDR2 FQNEAQ (reference sequence). The CDR3 is 15 amino acids. The CDR3 loop is CASSWREATYNEQFF. CDR3 DNA: TGTGCCAGCAGCTGGCGGGAAGCTACCTACAATGAGCAGTTCTTC.

Details on this clone: Other DNA sequences in the sample encode the same CDR3. The rearrangement joins TRBV5-1 to TRBJ1-1; D is ambiguous. The V end lost 0 bases, the J end lost 0 bases, and 6 bases lay between the germline ends. The CDR3 spans 14 residues. The germline V gene encodes CDR1 SGHRS and CDR2 YFSETQ. CDR3 protein: CASSLVAVNTEAFF. CDR3 nucleotide sequence: TGCGCCAGCAGCTTGGTGGCAGTGAACACTGAAGCTTTCTTT.

The rearrangement joins TRBV4-3 to TRBJ1-1; 9 bases are shared with TRBD1. The germline V gene has CDR1 LGHNA and CDR2 YSLEER. The CDR3 extends over 16 amino acids. V lost 3 bases, J lost 5 bases, and 10 bases stayed unmatched. The CDR3 protein is CASSHRDRVQRTEAFF. Written as DNA, the CDR3 is TGCGCCAGCAGCCACCGGGACAGGGTGCAGAGAACTGAAGCTTTCTTT.

The chain combines TRBV9 with TRBJ2-1; no reliable D call. This CDR3 comprises 15 residues. The germline CDR1 and CDR2 sequences are SGDLS and YYNGEE. V lost 0 bases, J lost 6 bases, and 13 bases lay in between. The CDR3 protein is CASSVEPTIGNEQFF. The CDR3 DNA sequence: TGTGCCAGCAGCGTAGAGCCCACTATCGGCAATGAGCAGTTCTTC.

CDR3 nucleotides: TGTGCCAGCAGCCCCCGAGCGGGAGTCACAGATACGCAGTATTTT. This gives the protein CASSPRAGVTDTQYF. The gene calls are TRBV5-4 and TRBJ2-3, with 8 bases that match TRBD2. With V trimmed by 4 bases and J by 2 bases, 6 bases remained unmatched. Germline V gene data show CDR1 as SGHNT and CDR2 as YYREEE (reference sequence). CDR3 length equals 15 residues.

Here the CDR3 DNA reads TGTGCCAGCTCACCACCGGGACACGGTTACAATGAGCAGTTCTTC. It is translated as CASSPPGHGYNEQFF. The chain uses TRBV18 and TRBJ2-1; the D gene is possibly TRBD1 (6 bases). Looked up from germline, CDR1 is KGHSH and CDR2 is LQKENI. This CDR3 spans 15 amino acids. V lost 0 bases to trimming and J lost 4 bases, with 10 bases between them.

The chain couples TRBV27 to TRBJ2-1; D gene unclear. In germline, CDR1 is MNHEY, CDR2 SMNVEV (reference sequence). Deletions cut 7 bases from V and 8 bases from J, with 18 bases between. The length of the CDR3 is 14 residues. The CDR3 bases are TGTGCCAGCACCCAGACAACCTCGATTGATGAGCAGTTCTTC. Amino acid sequence: CASTQTTSIDEQFF.

The CDR3 DNA sequence: TGTGCCAGCAGTGAAGACAGAAACTATGGCTACACCTTC. It translates to CASSEDRNYGYTF. The chain couples TRBV2 to TRBJ1-2; D uncertain. The germline V and J ends were trimmed by 1 base and 2 bases, with 5 bases remaining between them. Germline lookup yields CDR1 SNHLY and CDR2 FYNNEI. The CDR3 is 13 amino acids.

This sequence joins TRBV7-9 and TRBJ2-1, with D tentatively TRBD2 (5 bases). Germline CDR1 reads SEHNR; CDR2 reads FQNEAQ (reference sequence). The CDR3 extends over 18 amino acids. Trimming left V 6 bases short and J 3 bases short, with 24 bases between. The DNA of the CDR3 is TGTGCCAGCAGATCTGTTCTATCCAGAGGGAAGGGCTACAATGAGCAGTTCTTC. This codes for CASRSVLSRGKGYNEQFF.

V usage is TRBV5-4 and J usage is TRBJ1-2, with D unclear. CDR1 and CDR2 (germline): SGHNT, YYREEE (reference sequence). Trimming took off 0 bases at V and 3 bases at J, with 9 bases between the two ends. This CDR3 comprises 14 residues. CDR3 sequence: CASSLGAEYYGYTF. In DNA, the CDR3 is TGTGCCAGCAGCTTGGGGGCAGAATACTATGGCTACACCTTC. The full variable domain, completed using reference TRBV5-4 and TRBJ1-2, is ETGVTQSPTHLIKTRGQQVTLRCSSQSGHNTVSWYQQALGQGPQFIFQYYREEENGRGNFPPRFSGLQFPNYSSELNVNALELDDSALYLCASSLGAEYYGYTFGSGTRLTVV.

The CDR3 spells CASSDVRTGKNTEAFF. DNA for the CDR3: TGCGCCAGCAGTGATGTCCGGACGGGAAAGAACACTGAAGCTTTCTTT. The chain employs TRBV10-1 and TRBJ1-1; no definite D call. Deletions cut 3 bases from V and 1 base from J, with 15 bases between. The CDR3 is 16 amino acids. Germline V gene lookup returns CDR1 WNHNN and CDR2 SYGVQD (reference sequence).

For the CDR3, the DNA is TGTGCCAGCAGCGCGGACGAGGGTATGGGTTTCAATCAGCCCCAGCATTTT. It is translated as CASSADEGMGFNQPQHF. The V gene is TRBV9, the J gene TRBJ1-5; D call uncertain. From germline, CDR1 is SGDLS and CDR2 YYNGEE. The CDR3 contains 17 residues. V dropped 3 bases and J dropped 3 bases, with 19 bases sitting between them.

The chain has TRBV5-8 and TRBJ2-7; D might be TRBD2 (6 bases). The germline V gene encodes CDR1 SGHTS and CDR2 YDEGEE. With 7 bases removed from V and 1 base from J, the gap between germline ends came to 12 bases. The CDR3 sequence is 13 residues long. The CDR3 bases are TGTGCCAGCGAACGGGGGAATTCCTACGAGCAGTACTTC. Translating it yields CASERGNSYEQYF.